The clone carrying this TCR beta chain was seen more than once but under ten times. Its antigen is undetermined. At one of its ends the junction is not consistent with the germline gene, which may arise from a read error. This entry comes from a study of cytomegalovirus exposure and HLA in healthy donors. Study findings and constraints: Most TCRs appeared rarely, but some public TCRs recurred in many donors. In the roughly 120 validation repertoires, a later analysis found that first-cohort TCR clusters tended to co-occur.

The assay was immunoSEQ multiplex PCR, and TCRdb's table has in-frame clones only and misses some. The sample lists about 83,000 clones; roughly 96% were seen once. The CDR3 loop spans 14 amino acids. Germline V lookup: CDR1 SEHNR, CDR2 FQNEAQ (reference sequence). This TCR derives from a woman between 18 and 29 years old in good health and CMV-seronegative. Sequenced: PBMCs. The genes are TRBV7-9 and TRBJ2-7; D is possibly TRBD1 (5 bases). The CDR3 DNA reads as TGTGCCAGCAGCTTAGAGGACATCTCCTCCGAGCAGTACTTC. This encodes CASSLEDISSEQYF.